The 22 T cell receptor beta chains reported below all come from one sample, sequenced in a study of T-cell reconstitution after alpha-beta-depleted transplantation in children. Library preparation (for TCRbeta) was performed with unique molecular identifiers. In TCRdb, the PCR reads were re-called with MiXCR into one record per CDR3 protein. The table records 60,000 or so distinct CDR3 sequences, approximately 46% of them present only once. The input for sequencing was PBMCs, mostly from graft donor cells, taken 360 days after TCRalphabeta/CD19-depleted stem cell transplant. Source of these receptors: a male patient between 5 and 17 years old who had a stem cell transplant for acute lymphoblastic leukemia, so the T cells may come from the graft donor.

The gene calls are TRBV4-1 and TRBJ2-5; 11 bases are shared with TRBD2. In germline, CDR1 is MGHRA, CDR2 YSYEKL. The CDR3 sequence is 17 residues long. Trimming at V came to 0 bases and at J to 2 bases, leaving 5 bases not matched to a gene. CDR3 region: CASSQDPGLAAQETQYF. DNA for the CDR3: TGCGCCAGCAGCCAAGACCCGGGACTAGCGGCGCAAGAGACCCAGTACTTC.

The genes are TRBV12-3 or TRBV12-4 and TRBJ2-5; TRBD2 aligns across 7 bases. V lost 3 bases and J lost 5; bases outside the gene matches: 6. This CDR3 contains 14 residues. CDR3 loop: CASSFGGDLETQYF. CDR3 bases: TGTGCCAGCAGTTTTGGGGGGGATTTGGAGACCCAGTACTTC.

The chain combines TRBV10-3 with TRBJ1-4; D is uncertain. The CDR3 is 14 amino acids. V was cut by 7 bases and J by 4 bases, with 13 bases left in between. The germline CDR1 and CDR2 sequences are ENHRY and SYGVKD. The CDR3 protein is CAINQGGINEKLFF. The CDR3 bases are TGTGCCATCAACCAAGGAGGGATTAATGAAAAACTGTTTTTT.

This chain uses TRBV28 with TRBJ2-7; no clear D. The ends were cut back, 7 bases at V and 3 bases at J, with 7 bases in the middle. This CDR3 has 11 amino acids. Germline assignment: CDR1 MDHEN and CDR2 SYDVKM. CDR3 loop: CASTFRYEQYF. CDR3 coding DNA: TGTGCCAGCACTTTCCGCTACGAGCAGTACTTC.

This chain links TRBV20-1 with TRBJ2-3, with D possibly being TRBD1 (5 bases). The CDR3 totals 14 residues. The germline V gene has CDR1 DFQATT and CDR2 SNEGSKA (reference sequence). V lost 0 bases and J lost 4, with 11 bases in between. CDR3 coding DNA: TGCAGTGCTAGAGAGGCAGGGCTAGCAGATACGCAGTATTTT. Its protein product is CSAREAGLADTQYF.

V is TRBV14 and J is TRBJ2-7, with D unclear. The CDR3 covers 11 residues. V was shortened by 0 bases and J by 5 bases, with 2 bases between the two germline ends. The V gene's germline CDR1 is SGHDN and CDR2 FVKESK. CDR3 residues: CASSQEDEQYF. The DNA of the CDR3 is TGTGCCAGCAGCCAAGAAGACGAGCAGTACTTC.

This clonotype occurred a few times. The chain employs TRBV24-1 and TRBJ2-3; the match to TRBD1 covers 9 bases. This CDR3 spans 18 amino acids. Germline V lookup: CDR1 KGHDR, CDR2 SFDVKD. Trimming took 11 bases from V and 5 from J; bases not matched to a gene: 22. CDR3 region: CAIPLGQGCWGGRDTQYF. Written as DNA, the CDR3 is TGTGCCATCCCGCTGGGACAGGGCTGTTGGGGGGGGAGAGATACGCAGTATTTT.

The V and J genes are TRBV27 and TRBJ2-7; no clear D. The V gene's germline CDR1 is MNHEY and CDR2 SMNVEV (reference sequence). This CDR3 is 11 amino acids long. V was pared by 3 bases and J by 4 bases, with 4 bases between. CDR3 sequence (DNA): TGTGCCAGCAGTTTGAGGTACGAGCAGTACTTC. Amino acid sequence: CASSLRYEQYF.

A few counts support this clonotype. The chain joins TRBV29-1 to TRBJ2-1, with TRBD2 matching over 10 bases. V was pared by 1 base and J by 7 bases, with 10 bases of the junction left unmatched. CDR3 size: 16 residues. Looked up from germline, CDR1 is SQVTM and CDR2 is ANQGSEA. CDR3 loop: CSVEGWEREGANEQFF. In nucleotides, the CDR3 is TGCAGCGTTGAAGGTTGGGAGCGGGAGGGGGCGAATGAGCAGTTCTTC.

The gene calls are TRBV12-3 or TRBV12-4 and TRBJ1-5; tentatively, D is TRBD1 (6 bases). The CDR3 contains 16 residues. V dropped 5 bases and J dropped 4 bases, with 18 bases sitting between them. For the CDR3, the DNA is TGTGCCAGCAGTCCCTACACAGGGAGTCAGAATCAGCCCCAGCATTTT. This sequence encodes CASSPYTGSQNQPQHF.

In its sample, this clonotype was seen once. The V and J genes are TRBV28 and TRBJ1-6; 8 bases fit TRBD1. CDR1 is MDHEN and CDR2 is SYDVKM in the germline V gene. The V gene end was trimmed by 6 bases and the J gene end by 8 bases; junction bases not matched to a gene: 12. This CDR3 spans 16 amino acids. The DNA of the CDR3 is TGTGCCAGCAGCCTCTATCGGACAGGGAGGTATTCACCCCTCCACTTT. Translating gives CASSLYRTGRYSPLHF.

This clonotype has only a few counts. The chain recombines TRBV28 with TRBJ2-3, with 8 bases aligning to TRBD1. CDR1 MDHEN and CDR2 SYDVKM come from the germline V gene. CDR3 size: 16 residues. With V trimmed by 2 bases and J by 2 bases, 6 bases remained unmatched. CDR3 in DNA: TGTGCCAGCAGTTTAGGGGACAGGTTACTCACAGATACGCAGTATTTT. It specifies CASSLGDRLLTDTQYF.

The rearrangement joins TRBV29-1 to TRBJ2-7, with TRBD1 matching over 8 bases. Looked up from germline, CDR1 is SQVTM and CDR2 is ANQGSEA. The CDR3 sequence is 13 residues long. The trim removed 7 bases at V and 0 bases at J, leaving 5 bases unmatched. CDR3 bases: TGCAGCGCTTCAGGGGGCAGCTCCTACGAGCAGTACTTC. Encoded protein: CSASGGSSYEQYF.

There are a few counts of this clonotype. V and J are TRBV6-1 and TRBJ2-6; no clear D gene. Germline-derived CDR1 and CDR2 are MNHNS and SASEGT. The CDR3 loop spans 15 amino acids. V lost 4 bases, J lost 1 base, and 8 bases lay in between. This CDR3 reads CASSGTVSGANVLTF. DNA for the CDR3: TGTGCCAGCAGTGGTACAGTGTCTGGGGCCAACGTCCTGACTTTC.

The chain recombines TRBV25-1 with TRBJ2-3; no clear D gene. The length of the CDR3 is 15 residues. Trimming removed 3 bases at V and 0 bases at J, with 10 bases between. The germline CDR1 and CDR2 sequences are MGHDK and SYGVNS. For the CDR3, the DNA is TGTGCCAGCAGTGAGGTAGGCCGGAGCACAGATACGCAGTATTTT. Amino acid sequence: CASSEVGRSTDTQYF.

This clonotype was detected once. V is TRBV15 and J is TRBJ2-7; D may be TRBD2 (6 bases). In germline, CDR1 is LNHNV, CDR2 YYDKDF (reference sequence). CDR3 length: 16 residues. V was clipped by 0 bases and J by 4 bases, with 16 bases between them. The CDR3 spells CATSRDRGSGLYEQYF. As DNA, the CDR3 is TGTGCCACCAGCAGAGATCGGGGGAGCGGATTATACGAGCAGTACTTC.

The chain is built from TRBV7-9 and TRBJ2-1, with no clear D. Germline V gene data show CDR1 as SEHNR and CDR2 as FQNEAQ (reference sequence). The CDR3 covers 12 residues. Trimming cost V 3 bases and J 6 bases, with 6 bases left between them. This CDR3 is CASSFAANEQFF. CDR3 DNA: TGTGCCAGCAGCTTTGCGGCCAATGAGCAGTTCTTC.

Written as DNA, the CDR3 is TGTGCCAGCAATATCCCCGACAGGGTGAACACCGGGGAGCTGTTTTTT. It is translated as CASNIPDRVNTGELFF. V is TRBV28 and J is TRBJ2-2; 7 nucleotides line up with TRBD1. Germline V lookup: CDR1 MDHEN, CDR2 SYDVKM. The CDR3 consists of 16 residues. J was trimmed by 1 base and V by 7 bases; bases with no gene match: 9.

This clonotype was seen a handful of times. The rearrangement uses TRBV7-9 and TRBJ1-5; D possibly corresponds to TRBD1 (5 bases). The CDR3 contains 13 residues. Trimming removed 4 bases at V and 4 bases at J, with 8 bases between. Germline CDR1 and CDR2: SEHNR and FQNEAQ (reference sequence). The CDR3 sequence is CASSSGFNQPQHF. DNA for the CDR3: TGTGCCAGCAGCTCAGGGTTTAATCAGCCCCAGCATTTT.

V usage is TRBV28 and J usage is TRBJ2-7, with D hard to call. In germline, CDR1 is MDHEN, CDR2 SYDVKM. Trimming cost V 2 bases and J 2 bases, with 13 bases left between them. There are 15 residues in the CDR3. The CDR3 spells CASSLTRYRTYEQYF. The DNA for the CDR3 is TGTGCCAGCAGTTTAACGAGGTACAGAACCTACGAGCAGTACTTC.

A few counts support this clonotype. The J gene is TRBJ2-3, the V gene TRBV5-6; no reliable D call. Germline V lookup: CDR1 SGHDT, CDR2 YYEEEE. The germline V and J ends were trimmed by 0 bases and 2 bases, with 4 bases remaining between them. The CDR3 has 13 residues. The CDR3 nucleotides are TGTGCCAGCAGCTTGGCTGCCACAGATACGCAGTATTTT. The encoded protein is CASSLAATDTQYF.

The chain carries TRBV5-1 and TRBJ2-7; 10 bases match TRBD1. CDR3 size: 14 residues. V shed 3 bases, J shed 5 bases, and the junction held 5 bases outside the gene matches. Germline V gene sequence: CDR1 SGHRS, CDR2 YFSETQ. For the CDR3, the DNA is TGCGCCAGCAGCTCGGATGGGACAGGGGACGAGCAGTACTTC. Amino acids: CASSSDGTGDEQYF.